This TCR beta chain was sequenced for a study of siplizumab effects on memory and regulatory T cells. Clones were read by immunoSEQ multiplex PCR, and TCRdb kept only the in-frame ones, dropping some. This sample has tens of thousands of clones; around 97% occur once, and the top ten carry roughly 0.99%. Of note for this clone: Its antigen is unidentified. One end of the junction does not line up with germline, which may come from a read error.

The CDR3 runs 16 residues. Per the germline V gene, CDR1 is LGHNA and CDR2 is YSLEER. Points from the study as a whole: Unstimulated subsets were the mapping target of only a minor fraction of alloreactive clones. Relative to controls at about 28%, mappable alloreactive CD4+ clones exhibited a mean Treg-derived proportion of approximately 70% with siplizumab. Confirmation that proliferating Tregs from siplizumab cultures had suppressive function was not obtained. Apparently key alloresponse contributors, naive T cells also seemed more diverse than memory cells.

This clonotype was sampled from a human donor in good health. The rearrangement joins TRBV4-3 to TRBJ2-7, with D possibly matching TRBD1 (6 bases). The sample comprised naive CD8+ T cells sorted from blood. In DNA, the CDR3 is TGCGCCAGCAGTCAAGATATAACAGGGTATAGGGACGAGCAGTACTTC. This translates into CASSQDITGYRDEQYF.